This entry describes one T cell receptor beta chain. Antigen unknown. Trimming removed 4 bases at V and 10 bases at J, with 16 bases between. Per the germline V gene, CDR1 is MGHRA and CDR2 is YSYEKL. The CDR3 is made up of 13 amino acids. This specimen belongs to a study of identifying expanded T cells in peripheral blood. The protocol was immunoSEQ multiplex PCR, while the TCRdb copy is restricted to in-frame clones and leaves out a portion. The table lists about 78,000 clones, almost 85% of them singletons. General study points: Technical replicates showed about 1.1 changed clones; two weeks 15 to 20; four weeks 19.

The V gene is TRBV4-1, the J gene TRBJ1-1; no clear D. The specimen was blood. The source of this sequence is a person between 18 and 70 years old in good health. The CDR3 nucleotides are TGCGCCAGCAGCCTGACCGAGCGGGTTGGAGCTTTCTTT. It specifies CASSLTERVGAFF.